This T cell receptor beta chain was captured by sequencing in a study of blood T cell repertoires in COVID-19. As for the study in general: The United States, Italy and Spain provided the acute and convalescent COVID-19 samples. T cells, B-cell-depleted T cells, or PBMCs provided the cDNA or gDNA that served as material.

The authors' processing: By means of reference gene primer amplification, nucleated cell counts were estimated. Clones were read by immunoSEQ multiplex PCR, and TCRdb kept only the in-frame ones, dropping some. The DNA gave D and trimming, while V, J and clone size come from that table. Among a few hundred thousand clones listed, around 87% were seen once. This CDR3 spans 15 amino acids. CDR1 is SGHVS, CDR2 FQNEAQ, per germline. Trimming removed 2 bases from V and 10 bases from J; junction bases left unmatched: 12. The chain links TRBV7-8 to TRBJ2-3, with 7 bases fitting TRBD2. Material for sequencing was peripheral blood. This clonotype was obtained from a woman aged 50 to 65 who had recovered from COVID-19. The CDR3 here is CASSLFKSGGAAQYF. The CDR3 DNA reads TGTGCCAGCAGCTTATTTAAGTCGGGGGGAGCGGCGCAGTATTTT.